This T cell receptor beta chain was found in a study of T-cell memory formation after mild COVID-19. The 5'RACE method, run with constant-segment primers, produced TCR alpha and TCR beta cDNA libraries (carrying sample barcodes and UMIs). TCRdb recomputed calls from the 5' RACE reads with MiXCR, one row per CDR3 protein. The sample gives 400,000 to 550,000 distinct CDR3 sequences, more than 20% of which show up once; around 12% is in the top ten. The study's findings and limits: Cross-reactive memory apparently joined, as some responding clones appeared in pre-infection memory. Chiefly within CM and EM were the contracting CD4+ clones; CD8+ ones were within EMRA.

Trimming took off 0 bases at V and 3 bases at J, with 9 bases between the two ends. This CDR3 has 13 residues. Germline CDR1 and CDR2: DFQATT and SNEGSKA (reference sequence). A word on this clonotype: What it recognizes is unknown.

This sequence was found in an adult woman who had mild COVID-19 (a few samples of this study predate the infection). Cell type and time point are not known. The chain combines TRBV20-1 with TRBJ2-7; D could derive from TRBD1 or TRBD2 (5 bases each). The sample taken for sequencing was PBMCs or a T cell subset sorted from them (not recorded which). The CDR3 DNA reads as TGCAGTGCTAGAGAAGATGGGGGCTACGAGCAGTACTTC. Protein: CSAREDGGYEQYF.